The present TCR beta chain was sequenced within a study of tumor-infiltrating lymphocytes in oesophageal squamous cell carcinoma. The CDR3 sequence is 15 residues long. Germline V lookup: CDR1 SEHNR, CDR2 FQNEAQ (reference sequence). TCRdb ran MiXCR on the PCR reads and lists one entry per CDR3 protein. The sample has roughly 10,000 distinct CDR3 sequences, approximately 58% seen once; the top ten hold around 30%. The sample taken for sequencing was esophageal tumor tissue. The TCR comes from a female donor with esophageal squamous cell carcinoma. This chain uses TRBV7-9 with TRBJ2-5; 7 positions match TRBD1. The DNA end is more similar to TRBJ1-2, so the J call may be wrong. The CDR3 sequence: CASSLSPGDRRGYTF. In nucleotides, the CDR3 is TGTGCCAGCAGCTTATCCCCCGGGGACAGACGAGGCTACACCTTC.